Below, one TCR beta chain is given with its context. This clone was counted a few times. Its antigen is unknown. No qualities accompany the bases; no much larger clone lies one base away. A distance of 9 bases separates the germline ends of V and J, which lose 4 bases and 3 bases respectively. Including the terminal cysteine and phenylalanine, the CDR3 comprises 14 residues. Here the CDR3 DNA is all that survives: 42 bases in frame from base 1. According to the germline V gene, CDR1 reads SGHTA and CDR2 reads FQGTGA. This sample is part of a study of shared clonotypes between healthy human individuals (dated by TCRdb to about 2020). For context, the study as a whole: The cohort comprised two women and three men aged 18 to 49 years. Per donor, three plates each were used for CD4 naive and CD4 memory, two for CD8 naive, and one for CD8 memory. To estimate repertoire size and how much clonotype sharing occurs between individuals, the study deeply sequenced the blood TCR repertoires of several healthy adults. To increase sequencing depth and limit assay-specific biases, different laboratories used diverse techniques to prepare libraries and sequence TCR repertoires. Per donor, leukapheresis produced somewhere between about 0.9 and 9.5 billion PBMCs. Overall study results and their limits: About 5% of naive CD4, around 4% of naive CD8, roughly 2.4% of memory CD4, and less than 0.45% of memory CD8 clonotypes were shared across a few donors. Naive subsets generally had larger estimated clonotype richness than memory subsets did. Because the study included a small number of donors, the genetic and exposure-history diversity represented was limited. Compared with non-shared clonotypes, the clonotypes found in all four sorted-subset donors had higher generation probabilities. Sampling was restricted to blood, and TCR repertoires in tissue are likely to differ from TCR repertoires in blood. Rarefaction of sorted-subset datasets indicated incomplete sequencing despite the large sequencing depth. Pairwise subsampling indicated that sequencing depth was expected to affect the degree of clonotype sharing among donors.

TCR CDR3 regions were amplified from genomic DNA by multiplex PCR using the deep immunoSEQ assay. Genomic DNA extracted from each cell subset was distributed evenly over all wells of several immunoSEQ 96-well plates, and each plate served as one replicate. For sorted subsets, each replicate PCR was loaded with about 0.2 ug genomic DNA, equivalent to some 31,000 T cell genomes. Purified libraries were measured with a Qubit 3.0 fluorometer, size-checked on a Bioanalyzer 2100, and measured again with the KAPA Library Quantification kit. A separate single-read 150-cycle Illumina NextSeq 550 flow cell was used to sequence each immunoSEQ 96-well plate. The study's processing was this. Because the immunoSEQ output held only junctional sequences and lacked quality scores, the filtering could not match the filtering applied to full-length reads. Sequences were annotated with PyIR, a Python wrapper for IgBLAST v1.9, and V/J genes and CDR3 were assigned using IMGT germline references. Any read was removed if the V/J assignment was weak (E-value above 1e-6), the CDR3 was missing, or the read contained stop codons, out-of-frame junctions, or ambiguous translated residues. V3J clonotypes were defined as sequences sharing an identical inferred V gene, J gene, and CDR3 amino acid sequence. Percentage overlap between repertoires was calculated by dividing the number of shared unique clonotypes by the size of the smaller repertoire. Three approaches were used to assess repertoire richness: RTK rarefaction, the Chao1 estimator, and Recon v2.1 estimates of unobserved clonotypes. For all TCRbeta clonotypes obtained by the gDNA method from several donors, generation probabilities were computed with OLGA. TCRdb stores this immuneACCESS table with in-frame sequences only. Part of the clones is absent; in the studies checked, under half of the shortfall reflects unresolved V genes, and no reason is known for the rest. That table supplies the V and J calls and clone size; D and trimming were determined from the DNA. The sample has about 340,000 clones on record, over 70% of them singletons. The ten largest make up roughly a tenth of the sample.

The donors were healthy, HIV-negative adults who had no recently reported acute infections or vaccinations. Only Caucasian adults living in Nashville, Tennessee, USA were represented among the donors. CD4+ T cells were enriched by magnetic negative selection; naive cells were then positively selected on CD45RA, and the negative fraction formed the memory subset. Blood was collected by leukapheresis, and PBMCs were isolated by Ficoll-Histopaque density gradient centrifugation and then cryopreserved in liquid nitrogen vapor phase. Analytical flow cytometry was used to check the purity and quantity of every magnetically sorted T cell population. Genomic DNA was isolated from each sorted fraction and quantified by UV absorbance on a Nanodrop 2000c.

The sequence came from a man aged 25 to 40 in good health. The chain was built from TRBV7-3 and TRBJ2-2; no D gene can be assigned with confidence. Specimen: memory CD4+ T cells sorted from blood. Per the publication, the cell subset or site label means: CD45RA-negative fraction. The nucleotide sequence reads TGTGCCAGCAGCTCATCCCGAGACACCGGGGAGCTGTTTTTT. This yields the protein CASSSSRDTGELFF.